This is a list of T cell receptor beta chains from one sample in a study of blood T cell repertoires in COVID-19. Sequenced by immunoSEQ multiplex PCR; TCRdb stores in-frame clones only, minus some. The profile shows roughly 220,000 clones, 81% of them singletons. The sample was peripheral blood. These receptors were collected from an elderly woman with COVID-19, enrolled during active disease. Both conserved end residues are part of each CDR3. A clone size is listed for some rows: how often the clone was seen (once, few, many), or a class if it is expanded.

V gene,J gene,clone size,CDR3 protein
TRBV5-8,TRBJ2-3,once,CASSLGQTTDTQYF
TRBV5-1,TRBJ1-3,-,CASSLGGLSGNTIYF
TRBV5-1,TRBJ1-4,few,CASSLARDRREKLFF
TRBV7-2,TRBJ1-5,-,CASSRLDRKGGGPQHF
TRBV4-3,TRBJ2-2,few,CASSQDPQDGFDTGELFF
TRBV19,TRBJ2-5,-,CASRREFAQETQYF
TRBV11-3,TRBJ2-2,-,CASSFGLAGGELFF
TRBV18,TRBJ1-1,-,CASSRIHGENTEAFF
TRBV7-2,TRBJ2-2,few,CASSYGGAGGTGELFF
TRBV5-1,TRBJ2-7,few,CASSFSGGRQEQYF
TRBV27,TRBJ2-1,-,CASSFGPGSYNEQFF
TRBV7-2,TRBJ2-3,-,CASSPRLAGTSNTQYF
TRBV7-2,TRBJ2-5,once,CASRWRGTGETQYF
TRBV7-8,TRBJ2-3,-,CASSSHYTGTDTQYF
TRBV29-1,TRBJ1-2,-,CSVDSNGYTF
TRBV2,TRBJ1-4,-,CASSGEGMKKLFF
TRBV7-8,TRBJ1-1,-,CASSLTGGRTEAFF
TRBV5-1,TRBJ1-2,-,CASSLEGAPYGYTF
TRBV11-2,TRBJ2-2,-,CASSPRGPNTGELFF
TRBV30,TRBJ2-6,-,CAWIPQSLRANVLTF
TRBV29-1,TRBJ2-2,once,CSVSRQGTGELFF
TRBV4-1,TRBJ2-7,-,CASSQYDRGPYEQYF
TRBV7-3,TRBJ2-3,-,CASSEMGLGTDTQYF
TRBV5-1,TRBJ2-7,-,CASSLTAGSYEQYF
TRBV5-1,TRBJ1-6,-,CASSANSPNNSPLHF
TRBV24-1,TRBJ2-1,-,CATSDPRLAGPDNEQFF
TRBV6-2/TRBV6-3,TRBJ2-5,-,CASSSVMRAGGSETQYF
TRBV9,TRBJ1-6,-,CASREQGGNSPLHF
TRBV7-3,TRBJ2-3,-,CASSQGQVTDTQYF
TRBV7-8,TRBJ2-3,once,CASSFAPSGGPDTQYF
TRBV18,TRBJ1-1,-,CASSQVQETEAFF
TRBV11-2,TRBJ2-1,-,CASSPWTSGRNEQFF
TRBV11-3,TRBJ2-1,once,CASSLVLGLPIDEQFF
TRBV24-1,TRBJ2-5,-,CATSDLRGPETQYF
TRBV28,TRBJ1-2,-,CASRSFGSYGYTF
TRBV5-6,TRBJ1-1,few,CASNLLDRGGTRTEAFF